In this sample, the clone carrying this T cell receptor beta chain turned up once. This specimen belongs to a study of blood T cell repertoires in COVID-19. Background on the study: Sites across the United States, Italy and Spain contributed samples from acute and convalescent COVID-19. Sources were T cells, B-cell-depleted T cells, or PBMCs; the material itself was cDNA or gDNA.

Per the original data handling: Amplification of reference gene primers provided the estimated nucleated cell counts. Some clones are missing from TCRdb's copy, which holds only in-frame ones; the method was immunoSEQ multiplex PCR. From that table come the V and J calls and clone size; the DNA was used to work out D and trimming. Here the sample spans fewer than 7,500 clones, about nine tenths being singletons. The CDR3 totals 15 residues. Trimming left V 1 base short and J 6 bases short, with 13 bases between. Looked up from germline, CDR1 is LGHDT and CDR2 is YNNKEL (reference sequence). The TCR sequence derives from a human donor with active COVID-19. The donor label of this sample is uncertain. The chain uses TRBV3-1 (or the pseudogene TRBV3-2) and TRBJ2-1; TRBD2 might be the D (5 bases). The sequenced sample consisted of peripheral blood. Here the CDR3 reads CASSQGGLDFNEQFF. The DNA for the CDR3 is TGTGCCAGCAGCCAAGGTGGACTGGATTTCAATGAGCAGTTCTTC.